The rows below give T cell receptor beta chains drawn from one sample of a study of blood T cell repertoires in COVID-19. Some clones are missing from TCRdb's copy, which holds only in-frame ones; the method was immunoSEQ multiplex PCR. Among about 300,000 clones listed, more than 75% were seen once. Source material: peripheral blood. These receptors all stem from a man between 70 and 80 years old with acute or convalescent COVID-19. The CDR3 runs from the conserved cysteine through the conserved F or W. Each record gives: D gene, clone size, J gene, V gene, CDR3 DNA, CDR3 protein. A D gene is named only where the DNA matches it firmly. Where a row states a size, it is once, few, many or the class of an expanded clone; other rows omit it.

>TRBD1|few|TRBJ2-7|TRBV19
TGTGCCAGTAGTCACAGGGGGGCCTACGAGCAGTACTTC
CASSHRGAYEQYF
>-|few|TRBJ1-3|TRBV7-9
TGTGCCAGCAGCCGCAGGTCGACAGCCCTCTCTGGAAACACCATATATTTT
CASSRRSTALSGNTIYF
>-|-|TRBJ1-2|TRBV28
TGTGCCAGCAACCTGGGGGGGACTGTTCTCTATGGCTACACCTTC
CASNLGGTVLYGYTF
>TRBD2|few|TRBJ2-1|TRBV7-9
TGTGCCAGCAGCTCCACCCTCGGACTAGCGGGGGAACAGGGTGAGCAGTTCTTC
CASSSTLGLAGEQGEQFF
>-|once|TRBJ2-1|TRBV5-6
TGTGCCAGCAGCTTGGGACAGGTTTCCTACAATGAGCAGTTCTTC
CASSLGQVSYNEQFF
>TRBD1|-|TRBJ1-6|TRBV6-2/TRBV6-3
TGTGCCAGCAGCCGACAGGGTGGGCATTCACCCCTCCACTTT
CASSRQGGHSPLHF
>TRBD2|-|TRBJ2-3|TRBV18
TGTGCCAGCTCACTTTCTAGCGGGGGGGCCGTTACGCAGTATTTT
CASSLSSGGAVTQYF
>-|-|TRBJ1-1|TRBV11-2
TGTGCCAGCAGCTTAGTTGGGGGGATGAACACTGAAGCTTTCTTT
CASSLVGGMNTEAFF
>-|-|TRBJ2-3|TRBV29-1
TGCAGCGGGGGGGCTAGCACAGATACGCAGTATTTT
CSGGASTDTQYF
>TRBD1|-|TRBJ1-4|TRBV15
TGTGCCACCGCCCTATTATTGGACAGGGGCAGTGAAAAACTGTTTTTT
CATALLLDRGSEKLFF
>TRBD1|-|TRBJ2-1|TRBV3-1/TRBV3-2
TGTGCCAGCAGGCCGGCCGGGACAGGGTACAATGAGCAGTTCTTC
CASRPAGTGYNEQFF
>TRBD1|-|TRBJ1-1|TRBV19
TGTGCCAGTAGTATAGCCGGGACAGGGAGTGTGGACACTGAAGCTTTCTTT
CASSIAGTGSVDTEAFF
>-|-|TRBJ1-2|TRBV5-1
TGCGCCAGCAGCTTGGGCAGCATAGCCAACTATGGCTACACCTTC
CASSLGSIANYGYTF
>-|-|TRBJ2-7|TRBV19
TGTGCCAGTAGTATGCGGGGGCCGGGCTCCTACGAGCAGTACTTC
CASSMRGPGSYEQYF
>TRBD1|-|TRBJ1-5|TRBV19
TGTGCCAGTAGGAGTAGGACAGGGGGCGTCCAGCCCCAGCATTTT
CASRSRTGGVQPQHF
>-|-|TRBJ1-5|TRBV6-5
TGTGCCAGCAGCCGACACATTCAAACCGATCAGCCCCAGCATTTT
CASSRHIQTDQPQHF
>-|-|TRBJ1-2|TRBV19
TGTGCCAGTAGTAAGCCTCGACGGGAGGGCTATGGCTACACCTTC
CASSKPRREGYGYTF
>TRBD2|-|TRBJ2-3|TRBV5-1
TGCGCCAGCAGCTTGGCGCTGGCTAGCGGGGGACCGGGTGGCACAGATACGCAGTATTTT
CASSLALASGGPGGTDTQYF
>-|-|TRBJ1-1|TRBV19
TGTGCCAGTAATCGACAGCTTAACACTGAAGCTTTCTTT
CASNRQLNTEAFF
>TRBD1|few|TRBJ1-6|TRBV9
TGTGCCAGCAGCGTAGGGGATGGGACAGGGAATTCACCCCTCCACTTT
CASSVGDGTGNSPLHF
>TRBD1|-|TRBJ1-1|TRBV10-3
TGTGCCATCAGTGATAATACCCGACAGGGGGGCACTGAAGCTTTCTTT
CAISDNTRQGGTEAFF
>-|-|TRBJ1-2|TRBV3-1/TRBV3-2
TGTGCCAGCAGCCAAGGACAGACGATAGTTTTCGGGGGCTACACCTTC
CASSQGQTIVFGGYTF
>TRBD2|-|TRBJ2-1|TRBV2
TGTGCCAGCAGCCTAACTAGCGGAAGTTACAATGAGCAGTTCTTC
CASSLTSGSYNEQFF
>-|-|TRBJ1-2|TRBV24-1
TGTGCCACCAGTGATTTCGGGTTAGGCTACACCTTC
CATSDFGLGYTF
>-|-|TRBJ1-2|TRBV4-1
TGCGCCAGCAGCCAAGAACCCATAGCTAACTATGGCTACACCTTC
CASSQEPIANYGYTF
>TRBD1|-|TRBJ2-3|TRBV2
TGTGCCAGCAGTCTTCGGACAGGGCGAGATACGCAGTATTTT
CASSLRTGRDTQYF
>-|-|TRBJ1-5|TRBV5-1
TGCGCCAGCAGCTTCAGCGGGGGGGACAATCAGCCCCAGCATTTT
CASSFSGGDNQPQHF
>-|-|TRBJ1-1|TRBV28
TGTGCCAGCAGTTTATGGGGCGACAGGTCCCGGACAGCTTTCTTT
CASSLWGDRSRTAFF
>TRBD2|-|TRBJ2-5|TRBV4-3
TGCGCCAGCAGCCAAGACCTAGCGGGGGGCAGGGAGACCCAGTACTTC
CASSQDLAGGRETQYF
>-|few|TRBJ2-2|TRBV19
TGTGCCAGTAGTATGAACGGGGTGGCCACCGGGGAGCTGTTTTTT
CASSMNGVATGELFF
>-|few|TRBJ1-2|TRBV3-1/TRBV3-2
TGTGCCAGCAGCCAAGGGAGGGGGGGCTATGGCTACACCTTC
CASSQGRGGYGYTF
>-|-|TRBJ1-5|TRBV28
TGTGCCAGCACGGGTACCGGACAGCCCCAGCATTTT
CASTGTGQPQHF
>TRBD1|-|TRBJ2-6|TRBV2
TGTGCCAGCAGCGGACAGGGGGCAACTGGGGCCAACGTCCTGACTTTC
CASSGQGATGANVLTF
>-|-|TRBJ2-6|TRBV30
TGTGCCTGGAGCGACAGAACCTACTCTGGGGCCAACGTCCTGACTTTC
CAWSDRTYSGANVLTF
>TRBD2|-|TRBJ2-7|TRBV7-2
TGTGCCAGCAGCTTAGGGGGACTAGTCCTCTCCTACGAGCAGTACTTC
CASSLGGLVLSYEQYF
>TRBD1|-|TRBJ1-5|TRBV7-9
TGTGCCAGCAGCTCGACAGGGCTCGGCAATCAGCCCCAGCATTTT
CASSSTGLGNQPQHF
>-|-|TRBJ1-1|TRBV14
TGTGCCAGCAGCCCCCGGGGGGTGGGTCCGAACACTGAAGCTTTCTTT
CASSPRGVGPNTEAFF
>TRBD2|-|TRBJ2-1|TRBV19
TGTGCCAGTAGTACGCGGGGGAATGAGCAGTTCTTC
CASSTRGNEQFF
>-|few|TRBJ1-6|TRBV7-2
TGTGCCAGCAGCTTAGTCGCCGGACAAGGGTCACCCCTCCACTTT
CASSLVAGQGSPLHF
>-|-|TRBJ2-5|TRBV19
TGTGCCAGTAGTCCGGGACTTGGGGGGGAGACCCAGTACTTC
CASSPGLGGETQYF
>TRBD2|-|TRBJ2-3|TRBV28
TGTGCCAGCAGTTTCAATCCTAGCGGGGGCACAGATACGCAGTATTTT
CASSFNPSGGTDTQYF
>TRBD1|-|TRBJ2-3|TRBV5-1
TGCGCCAGCAGCCAGGACAGGGCAGATACGCAGTATTTT
CASSQDRADTQYF
>-|-|TRBJ1-2|TRBV5-6
TGTGCCAGCAGCGAGGGATACTATGGCTACACCTTC
CASSEGYYGYTF
>TRBD1|-|TRBJ1-2|TRBV2
TGTGCCAGCAGTGAAACGAGGGACAGCTATGGCTACACCTTC
CASSETRDSYGYTF
>TRBD1|-|TRBJ2-1|TRBV3-1/TRBV3-2
TGTGCCAGCAGCATGGGGGACAGGGGCCCGCGAGAGCAGTTCTTC
CASSMGDRGPREQFF
>TRBD2|-|TRBJ2-3|TRBV3-1/TRBV3-2
TGTGCCAGCAGCACGATAGCGGGGGGCACAGATACGCAGTATTTT
CASSTIAGGTDTQYF
>TRBD1|-|TRBJ2-5|TRBV7-9
TGTGCCAGCAGCCTGGGTGGGAGAGGGGGCAGAGGAGAGACCCAGTACTTC
CASSLGGRGGRGETQYF
>-|-|TRBJ1-5|TRBV28
TGTGCCAGCAGATCAAACCAGGGCAATCAGCCCCAGCATTTT
CASRSNQGNQPQHF
>TRBD1|-|TRBJ2-5|TRBV28
TGTGCCAGCAGTATACCGACAGGGGGCGTGGAGACCCAGTACTTC
CASSIPTGGVETQYF